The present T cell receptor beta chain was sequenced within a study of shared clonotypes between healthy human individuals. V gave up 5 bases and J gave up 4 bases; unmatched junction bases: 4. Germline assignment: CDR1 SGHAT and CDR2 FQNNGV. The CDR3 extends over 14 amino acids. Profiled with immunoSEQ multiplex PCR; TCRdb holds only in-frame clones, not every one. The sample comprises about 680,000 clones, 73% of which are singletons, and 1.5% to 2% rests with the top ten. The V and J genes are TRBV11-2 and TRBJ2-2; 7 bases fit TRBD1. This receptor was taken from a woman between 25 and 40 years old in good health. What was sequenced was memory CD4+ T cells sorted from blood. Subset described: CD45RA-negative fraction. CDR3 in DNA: TGTGCCAGCAGCCCCGACAGGGTCACCGGGGAGCTGTTTTTT. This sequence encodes CASSPDRVTGELFF.